Below, 19 T cell receptor beta chains from the same sample are listed, as sequenced in a study of blood T cells in healthy people across ages. Then a second PCR, running about 7 to 11 cycles, was carried out with a sample-barcoded 5' primer and a J-beta primer mix. MiXCR, applied by TCRdb to the 5' RACE reads, yields one record per CDR3 protein. The sample yields roughly 500,000 distinct CDR3 sequences, 25% to 30% seen once. The specimen sequenced was blood. The receptors were sampled from a woman in her 70s in good health.

To note about this clonotype: At one of its ends the junction is not consistent with the germline gene, which may arise from a read error. This rearrangement joins TRBV6-2 or TRBV6-3 to TRBJ1-1; 7 positions agree with TRBD1. The CDR3 loop spans 15 amino acids. CDR1 and CDR2 (germline): MNHEY, SVGEGT. The CDR3 loop reads CTSSDPGQSNTEAFF. In nucleotides, the CDR3 is TGTACCAGCAGCGACCCGGGACAGTCGAACACTGAAGCTTTCTTT.

This clonotype occurred a few times. The CDR3 nucleotides read TGCAGTGCTAGAGATCAACTAGGCCAAGAGACCCAGTACTTC. As protein: CSARDQLGQETQYF. This chain joins TRBV20-1 and TRBJ2-5; a weak D match, TRBD2 (5 bases). Trimming cost V 0 bases and J 1 base, with 9 bases left between them. From germline, CDR1 is DFQATT and CDR2 SNEGSKA (reference sequence). The CDR3 spans 14 residues.

This clonotype was picked up one time. The chain combines TRBV6-5 with TRBJ2-7; D is undetermined. V dropped 2 bases and J dropped 4 bases, with 15 bases sitting between them. Germline V gene lookup returns CDR1 MNHEY and CDR2 SVGAGI. The CDR3 sequence is 15 residues long. The CDR3, as DNA: TGTGCCAGCAGTTACGGACCCGGACGGTCTTACGAGCAGTACTTC. This translates into CASSYGPGRSYEQYF.

This clonotype was detected a few times. This sequence joins TRBV6-1 and TRBJ1-2; no firm D call. V shed 10 bases and J shed 3 bases, with 18 bases lying between them. Germline-derived CDR1 and CDR2 are MNHNS and SASEGT. CDR3 size: 14 residues. CDR3 sequence reads: CATSRVDGDYGYTF. The CDR3, as DNA: TGTGCCACATCTCGAGTGGACGGGGACTATGGCTACACCTTC.

This clonotype was recorded a few times. The V and J genes are TRBV30 and TRBJ1-4; 9 bases match TRBD1. The CDR3 loop spans 16 amino acids. V dropped 6 bases and J dropped 9; count of bases not matched to a gene: 17. The germline CDR1 and CDR2 sequences are GTSNPN and SVGIG (reference sequence). The CDR3 sequence is CACLPPVNRGRKKLFF. The DNA for the CDR3 is TGTGCCTGCCTACCCCCAGTAAACAGGGGGCGTAAAAAACTGTTTTTT.

The chain is built from TRBV7-2 and TRBJ1-2, with 7 positions matching TRBD1. The length of the CDR3 is 16 residues. The germline CDR1 and CDR2 sequences are SGHTA and FQGNSA. V lost 4 bases and J lost 5; bases outside the gene matches: 13. The CDR3 loop is CASSSRGSGGQYGYTF. The CDR3 bases are TGTGCCAGCAGCTCTCGGGGCTCAGGGGGGCAATATGGCTACACCTTC.

The rearrangement links TRBV6-6 to TRBJ2-5, with TRBD2 matching 13 bases. The CDR3 has 15 amino acids. Germline assignment: CDR1 MNHNY and CDR2 SVGAGI (reference sequence). After removal of 6 bases from V and 4 bases from J, the junction contained 5 bases not matched to a gene. The CDR3 region has the DNA TGTGCCAGCAGCCGGACTAGCGGGGGACCAGAGACCCAGTACTTC. It encodes CASSRTSGGPETQYF.

CDR3 sequence: CASSFQGIQPQHF. The CDR3 region has the DNA TGTGCCAGCAGCTTTCAGGGTATTCAGCCCCAGCATTTT. V is TRBV5-5 and J is TRBJ1-5, with a tentative D call TRBD1 (5 bases). With 2 bases removed from V and 6 bases from J, the gap between germline ends came to 9 bases. In germline, CDR1 is SGHKS, CDR2 YYEKEE (reference sequence). The CDR3 loop spans 13 amino acids.

This chain connects TRBV2 to TRBJ2-4, with D uncertain. Trimming stripped 3 bases from V and 0 bases from J, with 9 bases between. Germline V lookup: CDR1 SNHLY, CDR2 FYNNEI. The CDR3 has 15 residues. The CDR3 loop reads CASSDEQLAKNIQYF. The CDR3 bases are TGTGCCAGCAGTGACGAGCAGCTAGCCAAAAACATTCAGTACTTC.

This clonotype has a handful of counts. This chain connects TRBV20-1 to TRBJ2-5; possibly TRBD1 for D (6 bases). The assigned J gene may be wrong: the sequence end matches TRBJ2-1 better. CDR1 and CDR2 from the germline V gene are DFQATT and SNEGSKA (reference sequence). CDR3 size: 11 residues. This CDR3 reads CSATRGAEQFF. CDR3 in DNA: TGCAGTGCTACCAGGGGAGCTGAGCAGTTCTTC.

Concerning this clonotype itself: A single base separates this from a much larger clone, so it may be a read error. V usage is TRBV3-1 and J usage is TRBJ2-5, with 10 nucleotides matching TRBD2. The DNA end is more similar to TRBJ2-1, so the J call may be wrong. CDR3 length: 16 residues. Germline V CDR1 and CDR2: LGHDT, YNNKEL (reference sequence). The DNA of the CDR3 is TGTGCCAGCAGCCAAGGTTTTCCTAGCGGGGGTAATGAGCAGTTCTTC. Its protein is CASSQGFPSGGNEQFF.

The J gene is TRBJ1-6, the V gene TRBV7-2, with D unclear. The CDR3 sequence is 15 residues long. Looked up from germline, CDR1 is SGHTA and CDR2 is FQGNSA. V was shortened by 5 bases and J by 0 bases, with 8 bases between the two germline ends. The CDR3 sequence is CASSGQGSYNSPLHF. CDR3 sequence (DNA): TGTGCCAGCAGCGGGCAAGGCTCCTATAATTCACCCCTCCACTTT. Combining the CDR3 with reference TRBV7-2 and TRBJ1-6 gives the whole variable domain GAGVSQSPSNKVTEKGKDVELRCDPISGHTALYWYRQSLGQGLEFLIYFQGNSAPDKSGLPSDRFSAERTGGSVSTLTIQRTQQEDSAVYLCASSGQGSYNSPLHFGNGTRLTVT.

V gene TRBV20-1 combines with J gene TRBJ1-4; the match to TRBD1 covers 7 bases. The germline V gene encodes CDR1 DFQATT and CDR2 SNEGSKA (reference sequence). J lost 7 bases, V lost 0 bases, and 8 bases had no gene match. The CDR3 loop spans 15 amino acids. This CDR3 is CSARDPTGSGEKLFF. The DNA for the CDR3 is TGCAGTGCTAGAGACCCGACAGGGTCTGGTGAAAAACTGTTTTTT.

Ten or more counts support this clonotype. A junction boundary mismatches the germline segment, possibly from a read error. The V call is TRBV18, the J call TRBJ2-5; 7 nucleotides agree with TRBD1. Germline CDR1 KGHSH, CDR2 LQKENI. The CDR3 consists of 14 residues. DNA of the CDR3: TGCGCCAGCAGCCCCCGGGACAGACAAGAGACCCAGTACTTC. It translates to CASSPRDRQETQYF.

In this sample, this clonotype turned up a few times. This chain connects TRBV20-1 to TRBJ2-4, with D possibly being TRBD1 (6 bases). This CDR3 is built from 14 residues. Germline CDR1 reads DFQATT; CDR2 reads SNEGSKA (reference sequence). V was cut by 2 bases and J by 7 bases, with 15 bases left in between. CDR3 nucleotides: TGCAGTGCTAGACCAGGACAGACTACGAACATTCAGTACTTC. Translated: CSARPGQTTNIQYF.

This clonotype was counted between two and nine times. The rearrangement uses TRBV19 and TRBJ2-5; D assignment may be TRBD1 or TRBD2 (5 bases each). The V and J ends lost 5 bases and 3 bases respectively, with 22 bases between them. Germline V gene sequence: CDR1 LNHDA, CDR2 SQIVND (reference sequence). CDR3 size: 17 residues. The CDR3 reads CASSLSGRTVPEETQYF. The CDR3 region has the DNA TGTGCCAGTAGTCTGTCGGGACGGACCGTCCCGGAAGAGACCCAGTACTTC.

This clonotype was found a few times. This sequence joins TRBV5-1 and TRBJ2-5, with TRBD2 matching 9 bases. The CDR3 extends over 17 amino acids. Germline CDR1 is SGHRS and CDR2 is YFSETQ. V was pared by 0 bases and J by 3 bases, with 9 bases of the junction left unmatched. This CDR3 reads CASSLAAGGRSEETQYF. CDR3 coding DNA: TGCGCCAGCAGCTTGGCAGCGGGGGGCCGTAGTGAAGAGACCCAGTACTTC.

In this sample, this clonotype turned up a few times. The chain combines TRBV12-3 or TRBV12-4 with TRBJ1-2, with D perhaps TRBD1 (5 bases). The V end lost 8 bases, the J end lost 6 bases, and 19 bases lay between the germline ends. The CDR3 spans 14 residues. This chain's CDR3 is CASSGTSLTNGYTF. CDR3 in DNA: TGTGCCAGCTCCGGGACTAGTCTAACTAATGGCTACACCTTC.

J is TRBJ2-1 and V is TRBV7-2, with 9 bases aligning to TRBD2. The J call may be wrong; the DNA end is better matched by TRBJ2-7. Germline V CDR1 and CDR2: SGHTA, FQGNSA. CDR3 length: 16 residues. This chain's CDR3 is CASSPKLAGSSYEQYF. The CDR3 DNA follows: TGTGCCAGCAGCCCAAAGCTAGCGGGAAGCTCCTACGAGCAGTACTTC.